Presented here are 26 T cell receptor beta chains from one specimen sequenced in a study of shared clonotypes between healthy human individuals. Only in-frame clones appear in the TCRdb table, and some are missing; sequencing was by immunoSEQ multiplex PCR. The sample has millions of clones, 90% to 95% seen once. The sequenced material came from naive CD4+ T cells from PBMCs. Subset: CD45RA+ positively selected. The receptors originated from a man between 18 and 35 years old in good health. Some clones in this sample may be carry-over from other donors' samples.

V and J are TRBV7-2 and TRBJ1-3, with D possibly TRBD1 on 5 matching bases. Germline V gene data show CDR1 as SGHTA and CDR2 as FQGNSA. The CDR3 has 16 amino acids. The ends were cut back, 0 bases at V and 4 bases at J, with 13 bases in the middle. DNA of the CDR3: TGTGCCAGCAGCTTAGCCGCGGGGGGACTGGGAAACACCATATATTTT. It translates to CASSLAAGGLGNTIYF.

The rearrangement uses TRBV7-6 and TRBJ2-2, with a possible D match to TRBD1 (5 bases). V was clipped by 3 bases and J by 7 bases, with 12 bases between them. The CDR3 totals 14 residues. Per germline, CDR1 SGHVS and CDR2 FNYEAQ. CDR3 region: CASSFTRAVGELFF. For the CDR3, the DNA is TGTGCCAGCAGCTTCACCAGGGCTGTCGGGGAGCTGTTTTTT.

The rearrangement joins TRBV11-2 to TRBJ2-3; 12 bases map to TRBD2. V was clipped by 0 bases and J by 2 bases; unmatched bases: 9. Germline V CDR1 and CDR2: SGHAT, FQNNGV. The CDR3 sequence is 19 residues long. The CDR3 protein is CASSLELLGLAGHTDTQYF. DNA for the CDR3: TGTGCCAGCAGCTTAGAGCTCCTAGGACTAGCGGGACACACAGATACGCAGTATTTT.

A word on this clone: The sample carries other DNA sequences with the same CDR3. The chain uses TRBV5-1 and TRBJ2-7; TRBD1 is a possible D gene (5 bases). The germline V gene has CDR1 SGHRS and CDR2 YFSETQ. The CDR3 contains 15 residues. Deletions cut 0 bases from V and 2 bases from J, with 12 bases between. The DNA of the CDR3 is TGCGCCAGCAGCTTGGTGCCAGGGTCCCCCTACGAGCAGTACTTC. The encoded protein is CASSLVPGSPYEQYF.

This chain joins TRBV5-1 and TRBJ2-3; 8 bases map to TRBD1. This CDR3 comprises 16 residues. Germline CDR1 SGHRS, CDR2 YFSETQ. V trimming: 3 bases; J trimming: 1 base; junction bases outside the gene matches: 7. The CDR3 loop is CASSSPGTGGTDTQYF. The CDR3 DNA follows: TGCGCCAGCAGCTCGCCCGGGACAGGAGGCACAGATACGCAGTATTTT.

V and J are TRBV7-7 and TRBJ2-2, with 10 bases matching TRBD2. This CDR3 has 18 amino acids. V dropped 0 bases and J dropped 6; count of bases not matched to a gene: 10. Per germline, CDR1 SSHAT and CDR2 FNYEAQ (reference sequence). CDR3 nucleotide sequence: TGTGCCAGCAGCTTAGCTCCTAGCGGGAGAGATAATCCCGGGGAGCTGTTTTTT. It encodes CASSLAPSGRDNPGELFF.

The chain couples TRBV29-1 to TRBJ2-2, with D maybe TRBD2 (7 bases). Deletions cut 7 bases from V and 3 bases from J, with 15 bases between. The CDR3 covers 14 residues. Germline V CDR1 and CDR2: SQVTM, ANQGSEA. The CDR3 bases are TGCAGCGCGGGGGGCATGGTGGACACCGGGGAGCTGTTTTTT. Its protein is CSAGGMVDTGELFF.

This chain uses TRBV2 with TRBJ2-7; no clear D. The V end was cut by 4 bases, the J end by 4 bases, with 8 bases between. Germline V gene data show CDR1 as SNHLY and CDR2 as FYNNEI. This CDR3 spans 12 amino acids. The DNA of the CDR3 is TGTGCCAGCAGTGTCTGGATTTACGAGCAGTACTTC. As protein: CASSVWIYEQYF.

This clone has only a few counts. Different DNA sequences within this sample yield the same CDR3. The chain carries TRBV29-1 and TRBJ1-1; a possible D gene is TRBD1 (5 bases). The CDR3 extends over 13 amino acids. V was shortened by 3 bases and J by 0 bases, with 8 bases between the two germline ends. The germline CDR1 and CDR2 sequences are SQVTM and ANQGSEA. The CDR3 nucleotides read TGCAGCGTTGAGGGGGTCATGAACACTGAAGCTTTCTTT. It codes for CSVEGVMNTEAFF.

The genes are TRBV5-4 and TRBJ1-4, with D maybe TRBD1 (6 bases). V was cut by 4 bases and J by 3 bases, with 16 bases left in between. CDR3 length: 16 residues. Germline assignment: CDR1 SGHNT and CDR2 YYREEE (reference sequence). In DNA form, the CDR3 reads TGTGCCAGCAGCCCGACCCCCAGGGGCGCTAATGAAAAACTGTTTTTT. The encoded protein is CASSPTPRGANEKLFF.

The genes are TRBV6-6 and TRBJ2-2; D gene unclear. This CDR3 has 15 amino acids. The germline V and J ends were trimmed by 8 bases and 4 bases, with 17 bases remaining between them. CDR1 MNHNY and CDR2 SVGAGI come from the germline V gene (reference sequence). In nucleotides, the CDR3 is TGTGCCAGCCTCTGGACCCCCGACGGCACCGGGGAGCTGTTTTTT. Translating gives CASLWTPDGTGELFF.

This chain connects TRBV6-6 to TRBJ2-1; no clear D gene. The CDR3 contains 15 residues. Germline V CDR1 and CDR2: MNHNY, SVGAGI (reference sequence). V lost 5 bases and J lost 9, with 20 bases in between. The CDR3 sequence is CASSHPLTGAGEQFF. DNA for the CDR3: TGTGCCAGCAGTCATCCCTTAACGGGTGCTGGTGAGCAGTTCTTC.

The V gene is TRBV5-4, the J gene TRBJ2-1; 7 nucleotides match TRBD2. Looked up from germline, CDR1 is SGHNT and CDR2 is YYREEE (reference sequence). The CDR3 consists of 17 residues. V lost 4 bases, J lost 8 bases, and 18 bases stayed unmatched. The CDR3 DNA follows: TGTGCCAGCAGCCCCCCACCCGCGGCGGGAGCTCTTGATGAGCAGTTCTTC. Its translation is CASSPPPAAGALDEQFF.

The chain joins TRBV5-4 to TRBJ2-1, with TRBD1 matching 7 bases. The ends lost 3 bases at V and 11 bases at J; junction bases unmatched: 5. Germline-derived CDR1 and CDR2 are SGHNT and YYREEE (reference sequence). The CDR3 covers 12 residues. This chain's CDR3 is CASSWMTGKQFF. The CDR3 DNA reads as TGTGCCAGCAGCTGGATGACAGGGAAGCAGTTCTTC.

The V and J genes are TRBV7-2 and TRBJ2-1; TRBD2 is a possible D gene (6 bases). There are 16 residues in the CDR3. CDR1 is SGHTA and CDR2 is FQGNSA in the germline V gene. Trimming stripped 7 bases from V and 3 bases from J, with 19 bases between. The CDR3 is CASTNLDYPVYNEQFF. The CDR3 region has the DNA TGTGCCAGCACCAATTTGGACTACCCCGTCTACAATGAGCAGTTCTTC.

The V gene is TRBV4-1, the J gene TRBJ2-7; no reliable D call. CDR3 length: 13 residues. Germline-derived CDR1 and CDR2 are MGHRA and YSYEKL. V lost 0 bases and J lost 6, with 9 bases in between. CDR3 amino acids: CASSQERFSEQYF. CDR3 coding DNA: TGCGCCAGCAGCCAAGAAAGGTTTTCCGAGCAGTACTTC.

The V call is TRBV7-6, the J call TRBJ1-1; 11 bases align to TRBD1. Germline values: CDR1 SGHVS, CDR2 FNYEAQ. CDR3 length: 15 amino acids. The ends lost 4 bases at V and 4 bases at J; junction bases unmatched: 5. The chain's CDR3 is CASSSRTGGSTEAFF. In DNA, the CDR3 is TGTGCCAGCAGCTCTAGGACAGGGGGCTCCACTGAAGCTTTCTTT.

The chain couples TRBV2 to TRBJ1-3; D possibly corresponds to TRBD1 (5 bases). The CDR3 loop spans 14 amino acids. Per the germline V gene, CDR1 is SNHLY and CDR2 is FYNNEI. V shed 11 bases and J shed 4 bases, with 18 bases lying between them. The CDR3 protein is CAGRVEGTGNTIYF. CDR3 nucleotide sequence: TGTGCCGGCCGGGTTGAGGGGACGGGAAACACCATATATTTT.

V usage is TRBV7-8 and J usage is TRBJ1-1; D remains unclear. The CDR3 spans 13 residues. Trimming took off 2 bases at V and 1 base at J, with 5 bases between the two ends. The V gene's germline CDR1 is SGHVS and CDR2 FQNEAQ. CDR3 in amino acids: CASSLQWNTEAFF. DNA for the CDR3: TGTGCCAGCAGCTTACAGTGGAACACTGAAGCTTTCTTT.

The rearrangement joins TRBV5-1 to TRBJ1-1, with TRBD1 identical over 8 bases. V gave up 0 bases and J gave up 4 bases; unmatched junction bases: 8. Germline CDR1 is SGHRS and CDR2 is YFSETQ. The CDR3 covers 16 residues. CDR3 coding DNA: TGCGCCAGCAGCTTGGCCTACAGGGGGGCGGGCACTGAAGCTTTCTTT. Protein: CASSLAYRGAGTEAFF.

V and J are TRBV28 and TRBJ1-3; D is ambiguous. Per the germline V gene, CDR1 is MDHEN and CDR2 is SYDVKM. Trimming took off 2 bases at V and 4 bases at J, with 6 bases between the two ends. The CDR3 is 13 amino acids. This CDR3 reads CASSLRRGNTIYF. The CDR3 nucleotides are TGTGCCAGCAGTTTACGACGAGGAAACACCATATATTTT. Full variable domain (rest looked up from reference TRBV28 and TRBJ1-3): DVKVTQSSRYLVKRTGEKVFLECVQDMDHENMFWYRQDPGLGLRLIYFSYDVKMKEKGDIPEGYSVSREKKERFSLILESASTNQTSMYLCASSLRRGNTIYFGEGSWLTVV.

This chain connects TRBV28 to TRBJ2-2; no definite D call. Germline-derived CDR1 and CDR2 are MDHEN and SYDVKM. The length of the CDR3 is 12 residues. V gave up 6 bases and J gave up 4 bases, with 6 bases separating them. The CDR3 DNA follows: TGTGCCAGCAGGGTCTCCACCGGGGAGCTGTTTTTT. Its protein is CASRVSTGELFF.

The chain uses TRBV11-3 and TRBJ2-7; D is perhaps TRBD2 (6 bases). Deletions cut 3 bases from V and 1 base from J, with 10 bases between. The CDR3 length is 14 residues. Germline CDR1 and CDR2: SGHNT and YENEEA. CDR3: CASSLGGTSYEQYF. The DNA of the CDR3 is TGTGCCAGCAGCTTGGGCGGGACGTCCTACGAGCAGTACTTC.

The rearrangement joins TRBV30 to TRBJ1-1, with D hard to call. Germline V gene data show CDR1 as GTSNPN and CDR2 as SVGIG (reference sequence). This CDR3 has 13 amino acids. Trimming took 2 bases from V and 4 from J, leaving 11 bases between them. CDR3 DNA sequence: TGTGCCTGGAGTACCGGGAAGAGCACTGAAGCTTTCTTT. This gives the protein CAWSTGKSTEAFF.

The V gene is TRBV28, the J gene TRBJ2-7, with 8 bases identical to TRBD1. The CDR3 totals 15 residues. The junction had 11 bases not matched to a gene; V was cut back by 8 bases and J by 2 bases. The germline V gene encodes CDR1 MDHEN and CDR2 SYDVKM. The CDR3 reads CASLAPRTGTYEQYF. The CDR3 DNA sequence: TGTGCCAGCCTCGCCCCCCGGACAGGGACCTACGAGCAGTACTTC. Drawing the rest from reference TRBV28 and TRBJ2-7, the complete variable domain is DVKVTQSSRYLVKRTGEKVFLECVQDMDHENMFWYRQDPGLGLRLIYFSYDVKMKEKGDIPEGYSVSREKKERFSLILESASTNQTSMYLCASLAPRTGTYEQYFGPGTRLTVT.

The gene calls are TRBV7-6 and TRBJ1-4; the D is unclear. Trimming shortened V by 5 bases and J by 5 bases, and 24 bases separated the two germline ends. This CDR3 is built from 18 residues. Germline V gives CDR1 SGHVS, CDR2 FNYEAQ. The CDR3 DNA follows: TGTGCCAGCAGCCTCTACCCCTCGAGCAGGTCCTCAAATGAAAAACTGTTTTTT. Amino acids: CASSLYPSSRSSNEKLFF.